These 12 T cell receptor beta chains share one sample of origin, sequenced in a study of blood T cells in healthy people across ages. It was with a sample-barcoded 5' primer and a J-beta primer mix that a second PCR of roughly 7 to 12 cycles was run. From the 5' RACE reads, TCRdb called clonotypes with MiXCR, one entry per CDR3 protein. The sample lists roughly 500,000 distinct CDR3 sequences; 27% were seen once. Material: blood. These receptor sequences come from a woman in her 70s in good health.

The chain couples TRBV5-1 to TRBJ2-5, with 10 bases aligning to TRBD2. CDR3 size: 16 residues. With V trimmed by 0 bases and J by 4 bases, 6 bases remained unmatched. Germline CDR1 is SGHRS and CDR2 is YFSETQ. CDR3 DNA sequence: TGCGCCAGCAGCTTGGCCGCTAGCGGGGGTGGAGAGACCCAGTACTTC. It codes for CASSLAASGGGETQYF.

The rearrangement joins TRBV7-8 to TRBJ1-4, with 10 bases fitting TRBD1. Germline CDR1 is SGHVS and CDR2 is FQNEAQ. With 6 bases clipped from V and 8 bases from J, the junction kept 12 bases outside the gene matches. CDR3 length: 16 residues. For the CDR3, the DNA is TGTGCCAGCAGGAACGCTGCCGGGACAGGGGCGGAAAAACTGTTTTTT. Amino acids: CASRNAAGTGAEKLFF.

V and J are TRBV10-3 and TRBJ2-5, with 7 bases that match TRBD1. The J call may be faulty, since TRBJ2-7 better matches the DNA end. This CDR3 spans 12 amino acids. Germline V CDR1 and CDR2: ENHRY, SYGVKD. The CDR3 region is CAIGQVVYEQYF. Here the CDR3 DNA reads TGTGCCATCGGACAGGTTGTCTACGAGCAGTACTTC.

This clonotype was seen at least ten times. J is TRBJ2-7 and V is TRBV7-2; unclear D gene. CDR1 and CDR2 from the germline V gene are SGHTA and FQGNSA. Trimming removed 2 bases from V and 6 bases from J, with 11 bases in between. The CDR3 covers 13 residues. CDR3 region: CASSLTAPSEQYF. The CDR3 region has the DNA TGTGCCAGCAGCTTAACAGCCCCTAGCGAGCAGTACTTC.

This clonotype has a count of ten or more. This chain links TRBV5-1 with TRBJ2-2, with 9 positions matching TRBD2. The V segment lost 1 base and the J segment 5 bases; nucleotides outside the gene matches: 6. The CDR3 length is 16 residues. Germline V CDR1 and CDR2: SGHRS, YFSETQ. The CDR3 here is CASSLPRGGLTGELFF. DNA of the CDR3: TGCGCCAGCAGCTTGCCGCGGGGGGGCCTTACCGGGGAGCTGTTTTTT. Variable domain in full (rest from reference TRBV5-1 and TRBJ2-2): KAGVTQTPRYLIKTRGQQVTLSCSPISGHRSVSWYQQTPGQGLQFLFEYFSETQRNKGNFPGRFSGRQFSNSRSEMNVSTLELGDSALYLCASSLPRGGLTGELFFGEGSRLTVL.

CDR3 sequence (DNA): TGTGCCAGTAGTATTCTCTTACAGGGAGAGACCCAGTACTTC. It encodes CASSILLQGETQYF. This chain links TRBV19 with TRBJ2-5; maybe TRBD1 (6 bases). The V end was cut by 3 bases, the J end by 4 bases, with 12 bases between. The germline CDR1 and CDR2 sequences are LNHDA and SQIVND (reference sequence). The CDR3 has 14 residues.

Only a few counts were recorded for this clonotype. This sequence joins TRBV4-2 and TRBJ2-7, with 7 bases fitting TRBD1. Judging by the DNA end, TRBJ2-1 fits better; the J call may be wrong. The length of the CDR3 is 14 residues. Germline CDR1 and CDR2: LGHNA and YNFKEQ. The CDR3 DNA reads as TGTGCCAGCAGCCCCCAGCAGGGACAGAATGAGCAGTTCTTC. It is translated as CASSPQQGQNEQFF.

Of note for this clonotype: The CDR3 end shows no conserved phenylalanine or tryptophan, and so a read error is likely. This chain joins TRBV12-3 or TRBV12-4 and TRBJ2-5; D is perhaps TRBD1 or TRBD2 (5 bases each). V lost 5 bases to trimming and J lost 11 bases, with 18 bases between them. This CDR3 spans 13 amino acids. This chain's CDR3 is CASSGGDRTEQYV. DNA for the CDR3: TGTGCCAGCAGTGGGGGAGACAGAACAGAGCAGTACGTC.

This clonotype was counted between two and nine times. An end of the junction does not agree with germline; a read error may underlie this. This chain's CDR3 is CSSSETTFLVLSGANVLTF. The CDR3 region has the DNA TGTTCCAGCAGTGAAACTACCTTCCTAGTTCTCTCTGGGGCCAACGTCCTGACTTTC. This chain connects TRBV6-1 to TRBJ2-6; the D is unclear. The CDR3 covers 19 residues. Germline V gene lookup returns CDR1 MNHNS and CDR2 SASEGT.

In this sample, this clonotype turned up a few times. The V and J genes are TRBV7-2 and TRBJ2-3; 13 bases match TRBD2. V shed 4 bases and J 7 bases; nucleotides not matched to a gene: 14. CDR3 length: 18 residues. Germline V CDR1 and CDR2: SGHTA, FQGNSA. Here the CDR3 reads CASSSRLAGGPLLYTQYF. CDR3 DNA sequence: TGTGCCAGCAGCTCTCGACTAGCGGGGGGTCCTTTGTTGTATACGCAGTATTTT.

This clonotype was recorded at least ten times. CDR3 protein: CASSKLQGRNNEKLFF. The CDR3, as DNA: TGTGCCAGCAGCAAACTACAGGGGAGGAATAATGAAAAACTGTTTTTT. The chain uses TRBV12-3 or TRBV12-4 and TRBJ1-4; 7 bases match TRBD1. V lost 6 bases to trimming and J lost 4 bases; unmatched junction nucleotides: 11. The CDR3 loop spans 16 amino acids.

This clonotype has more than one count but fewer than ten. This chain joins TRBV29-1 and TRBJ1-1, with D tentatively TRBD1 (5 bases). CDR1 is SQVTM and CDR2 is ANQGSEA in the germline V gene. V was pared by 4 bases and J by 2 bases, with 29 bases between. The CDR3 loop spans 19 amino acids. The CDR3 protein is CSVVSLSNRWGRVNTEAFF. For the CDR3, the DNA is TGCAGCGTTGTTTCCCTCTCCAACCGATGGGGCAGAGTTAACACTGAAGCTTTCTTT.